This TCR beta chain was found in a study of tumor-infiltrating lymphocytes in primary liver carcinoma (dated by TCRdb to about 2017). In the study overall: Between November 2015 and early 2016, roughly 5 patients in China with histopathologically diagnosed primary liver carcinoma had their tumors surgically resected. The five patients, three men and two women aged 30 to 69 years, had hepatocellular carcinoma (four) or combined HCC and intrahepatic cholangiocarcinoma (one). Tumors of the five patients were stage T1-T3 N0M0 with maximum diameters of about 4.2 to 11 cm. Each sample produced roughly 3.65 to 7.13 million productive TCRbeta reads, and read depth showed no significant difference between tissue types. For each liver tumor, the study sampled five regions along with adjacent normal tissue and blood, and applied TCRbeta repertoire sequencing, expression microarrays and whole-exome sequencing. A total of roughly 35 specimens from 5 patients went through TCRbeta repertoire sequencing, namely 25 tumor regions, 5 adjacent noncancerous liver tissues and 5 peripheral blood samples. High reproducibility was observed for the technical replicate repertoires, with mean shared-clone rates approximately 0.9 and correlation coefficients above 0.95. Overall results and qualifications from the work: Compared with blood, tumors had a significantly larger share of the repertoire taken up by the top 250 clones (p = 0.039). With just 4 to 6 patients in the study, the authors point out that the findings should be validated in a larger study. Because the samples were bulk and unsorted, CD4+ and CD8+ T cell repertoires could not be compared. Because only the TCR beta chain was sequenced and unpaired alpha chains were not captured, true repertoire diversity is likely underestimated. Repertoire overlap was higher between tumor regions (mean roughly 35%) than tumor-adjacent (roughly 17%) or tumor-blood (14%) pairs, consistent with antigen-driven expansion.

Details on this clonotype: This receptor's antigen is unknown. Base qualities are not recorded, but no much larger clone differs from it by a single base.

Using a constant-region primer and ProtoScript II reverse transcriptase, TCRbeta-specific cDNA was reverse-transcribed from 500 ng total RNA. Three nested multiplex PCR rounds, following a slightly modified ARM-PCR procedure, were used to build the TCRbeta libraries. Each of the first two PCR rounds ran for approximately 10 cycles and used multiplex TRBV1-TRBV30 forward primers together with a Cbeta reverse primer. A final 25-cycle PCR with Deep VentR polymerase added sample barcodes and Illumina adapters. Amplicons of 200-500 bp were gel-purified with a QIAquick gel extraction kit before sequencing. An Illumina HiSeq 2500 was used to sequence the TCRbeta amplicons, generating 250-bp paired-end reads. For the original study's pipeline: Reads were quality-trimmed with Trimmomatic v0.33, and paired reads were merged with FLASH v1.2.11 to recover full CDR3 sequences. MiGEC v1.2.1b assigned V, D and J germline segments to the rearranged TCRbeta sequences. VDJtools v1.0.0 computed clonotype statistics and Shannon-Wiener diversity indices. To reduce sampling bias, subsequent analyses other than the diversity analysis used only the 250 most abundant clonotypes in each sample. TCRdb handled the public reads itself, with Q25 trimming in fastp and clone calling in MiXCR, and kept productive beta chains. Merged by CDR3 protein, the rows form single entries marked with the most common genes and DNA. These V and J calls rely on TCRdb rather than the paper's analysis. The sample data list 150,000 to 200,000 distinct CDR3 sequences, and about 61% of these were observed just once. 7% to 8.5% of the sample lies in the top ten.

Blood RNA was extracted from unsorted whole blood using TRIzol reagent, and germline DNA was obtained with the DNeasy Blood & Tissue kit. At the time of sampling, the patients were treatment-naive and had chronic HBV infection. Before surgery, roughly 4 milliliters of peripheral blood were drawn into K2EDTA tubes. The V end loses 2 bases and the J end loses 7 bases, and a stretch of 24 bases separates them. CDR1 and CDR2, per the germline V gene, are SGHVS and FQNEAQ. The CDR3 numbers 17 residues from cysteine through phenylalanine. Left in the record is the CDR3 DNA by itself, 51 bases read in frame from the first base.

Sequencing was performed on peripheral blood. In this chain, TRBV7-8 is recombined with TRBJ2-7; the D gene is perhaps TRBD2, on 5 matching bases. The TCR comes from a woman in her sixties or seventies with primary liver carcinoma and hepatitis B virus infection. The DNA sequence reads TGTGCCAGCAGCTTAAGCGGCGTAGCGAGAGGGCCAAGAGAGCAGTACTTC. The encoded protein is CASSLSGVARGPREQYF.